One and the same sample provided the 28 T cell receptor beta chains below, sequenced in a study of T cells after yellow fever vaccination. TCRdb re-called the 5' RACE reads through MiXCR, storing one row per CDR3 protein. This table has over 150,000 distinct CDR3 sequences, 6.2% appearing once. The sample in question was CD4+ T cells sorted from PBMCs, obtained on the day of the first yellow fever vaccination. The receptors shown here come from a man between 18 and 35 years old who received the YFV17D yellow fever vaccine.

To note about this clonotype: A much larger clone differs from this one at a single base, so this may be a read error. The genes are TRBV5-1 and TRBJ2-1; a weak D match, TRBD1 (5 bases). Germline V lookup: CDR1 SGHRS, CDR2 YFSETQ. V was shortened by 3 bases and J by 8 bases, with 15 bases between the two germline ends. The CDR3 runs 14 residues. CDR3 bases: TGCGCCAGCAGCTCGGACATGGGATGGGATGAGCAGTTCTTC. Its translation is CASSSDMGWDEQFF. Complete variable domain (other parts from reference TRBV5-1 and TRBJ2-1): KAGVTQTPRYLIKTRGQQVTLSCSPISGHRSVSWYQQTPGQGLQFLFEYFSETQRNKGNFPGRFSGRQFSNSRSEMNVSTLELGDSALYLCASSSDMGWDEQFFGPGTRLTVL.

The gene calls are TRBV9 and TRBJ2-5; a weak D match, TRBD2 (6 bases). This CDR3 is 15 amino acids long. V was trimmed by 0 bases and J by 4 bases, leaving 13 bases between them. Germline CDR1 and CDR2: SGDLS and YYNGEE. In nucleotides, the CDR3 is TGTGCCAGCAGCGTAGGGGGTGGGGGAGGAGAGACCCAGTACTTC. Protein sequence: CASSVGGGGGETQYF.

The sample holds a few counts of this clonotype. The chain is built from TRBV6-5 and TRBJ1-4; no clear D. With 2 bases removed from V and 5 bases from J, the gap between germline ends came to 12 bases. This CDR3 spans 15 amino acids. Germline CDR1 MNHEY, CDR2 SVGAGI. CDR3: CASSYGSSRNEKLFF. DNA of the CDR3: TGTGCCAGCAGTTACGGGTCCTCGAGGAATGAAAAACTGTTTTTT.

Many counts were recorded for this clonotype. CDR3 protein: CSAPPLGGATDTQYF. Here the CDR3 DNA reads TGCAGTGCCCCCCCATTAGGGGGGGCCACAGATACGCAGTATTTT. The chain links TRBV20-1 to TRBJ2-3; weak D call: TRBD2 (7 bases). The V and J ends lost 6 bases and 2 bases respectively, with 18 bases between them. The CDR3 contains 15 residues. Germline lookup yields CDR1 DFQATT and CDR2 SNEGSKA (reference sequence).

This clonotype occurred a few times. This chain connects TRBV20-1 to TRBJ2-1; D is possibly TRBD1 or TRBD2 (6 bases each). Germline lookup yields CDR1 DFQATT and CDR2 SNEGSKA (reference sequence). V gave up 1 base and J gave up 4 bases, with 17 bases separating them. The CDR3 length is 16 residues. The CDR3 reads CSARVNLGGIYNEQFF. The DNA of the CDR3 is TGCAGTGCTAGAGTCAATCTAGGGGGGATATACAATGAGCAGTTCTTC.

This clonotype was seen ten or more times. In nucleotides, the CDR3 is TGTGCCAGCAGCCGGGACAGATTTTTCACTGAAGCTTTCTTT. Amino acid sequence: CASSRDRFFTEAFF. V is TRBV7-2 and J is TRBJ1-1; 7 bases are shared with TRBD1. The germline V gene has CDR1 SGHTA and CDR2 FQGNSA. CDR3 length equals 14 residues. V lost 5 bases, J lost 4 bases, and 7 bases stayed unmatched.

This clonotype has only a few counts. The rearrangement links TRBV4-3 to TRBJ2-2; D remains unclear. This CDR3 is 16 amino acids long. Germline lookup yields CDR1 LGHNA and CDR2 YSLEER. V lost 0 bases and J 2 bases, leaving 10 bases between the germline ends. The CDR3 reads CASSQDRIGNTGELFF. The CDR3 DNA reads as TGCGCCAGCAGCCAAGATCGGATAGGTAACACCGGGGAGCTGTTTTTT.

In this sample, this clonotype turned up many times. The chain links TRBV7-2 to TRBJ2-7; 10 bases are shared with TRBD2. This CDR3 is 16 amino acids long. Germline V gives CDR1 SGHTA, CDR2 FQGNSA. V shed 1 base and J 0 bases; nucleotides not matched to a gene: 3. CDR3 DNA: TGTGCCAGCAGCTTAGATAGCGGGGGGACCTCCTACGAGCAGTACTTC. Its protein is CASSLDSGGTSYEQYF.

The chain couples TRBV27 to TRBJ2-3; 10 positions match TRBD1. Unmatched junction bases numbered 5, after V lost 4 bases and J lost 4 bases. Germline V CDR1 and CDR2: MNHEY, SMNVEV (reference sequence). The CDR3 is made up of 15 amino acids. In nucleotides, the CDR3 is TGTGCCAGCAGTTCGTCCGGGACAGGGGCAGATACGCAGTATTTT. Translating gives CASSSSGTGADTQYF.

This clonotype was observed many times. J is TRBJ2-7 and V is TRBV4-1; TRBD2 agrees at 8 bases. Germline lookup yields CDR1 MGHRA and CDR2 YSYEKL. CDR3 length: 15 amino acids. The V gene end was trimmed by 4 bases and the J gene end by 5 bases; junction bases not matched to a gene: 10. CDR3 in DNA: TGCGCCAGCAGCCCCTCCGGGACTAGGTTCCACGAGCAGTACTTC. Its protein product is CASSPSGTRFHEQYF.

This clonotype showed up many times. The CDR3 protein is CASSQSGQGSYNEQFF. The CDR3 DNA reads as TGCGCCAGCAGCCAATCAGGACAGGGTTCGTACAATGAGCAGTTCTTC. V gene TRBV4-3 combines with J gene TRBJ2-1; 8 nucleotides agree with TRBD1. Unmatched junction bases numbered 7, after V lost 2 bases and J lost 4 bases. CDR3 length equals 16 residues. Germline CDR1 LGHNA, CDR2 YSLEER.

In this sample, this clonotype turned up many times. The V gene is TRBV7-8, the J gene TRBJ2-2, with D possibly TRBD2 on 6 matching bases. With 5 bases removed from V and 1 base from J, the gap between germline ends came to 17 bases. Germline CDR1 reads SGHVS; CDR2 reads FQNEAQ. CDR3 length: 17 residues. This CDR3 reads CASSPLLGTVNTGELFF. The CDR3 region has the DNA TGTGCCAGCAGCCCCCTATTGGGGACTGTGAACACCGGGGAGCTGTTTTTT.

This clonotype was recorded many times. The chain couples TRBV7-9 to TRBJ2-3; the D call may be TRBD1 or TRBD2 (5 bases each). CDR3 length equals 14 residues. Trimming took off 2 bases at V and 2 bases at J, with 8 bases between the two ends. Germline loops: CDR1 SEHNR, CDR2 FQNEAQ (reference sequence). The CDR3 sequence: CASSLQGDTDTQYF. The DNA of the CDR3 is TGTGCCAGCAGCTTACAGGGAGACACAGATACGCAGTATTTT.

The table lists this clonotype with many counts. The chain joins TRBV24-1 to TRBJ2-3; 9 bases agree with TRBD1. J was trimmed by 0 bases and V by 7 bases; bases with no gene match: 10. CDR3 length: 17 amino acids. From germline, CDR1 is KGHDR and CDR2 SFDVKD. The CDR3 spells CATSMSGQGHSTDTQYF. The CDR3 DNA sequence: TGTGCCACCAGCATGTCGGGACAGGGACACAGCACAGATACGCAGTATTTT.

The table lists this clonotype with many counts. The rearrangement links TRBV7-3 to TRBJ2-3; 9 bases are shared with TRBD1. The CDR3 covers 15 residues. Germline V gene data show CDR1 as SGHTA and CDR2 as FQGTGA. V lost 5 bases to trimming and J lost 3 bases; unmatched junction nucleotides: 6. CDR3 bases: TGTGCCAGCAGCCAAACGGGGACAGGGACAGATACGCAGTATTTT. Translating gives CASSQTGTGTDTQYF.

This clonotype was observed a few times. This sequence joins TRBV5-1 and TRBJ2-3; 8 bases map to TRBD1. CDR1 is SGHRS, CDR2 YFSETQ, per germline. V was pared by 4 bases and J by 6 bases, with 13 bases of the junction left unmatched. This CDR3 region has 16 residues. CDR3 in DNA: TGCGCCAGCAGCGTTGGGGGTCAGGGGGCACAGGATACGCAGTATTTT. Its translation: CASSVGGQGAQDTQYF. Full variable domain (rest looked up from reference TRBV5-1 and TRBJ2-3): KAGVTQTPRYLIKTRGQQVTLSCSPISGHRSVSWYQQTPGQGLQFLFEYFSETQRNKGNFPGRFSGRQFSNSRSEMNVSTLELGDSALYLCASSVGGQGAQDTQYFGPGTRLTVL.

For this clonotype: A read error may be the cause here, since a much bigger clone is one base away. The genes are TRBV6-2 or TRBV6-3 and TRBJ2-1, with 15 positions matching TRBD2. The trim removed 4 bases at V and 8 bases at J, leaving 6 bases unmatched. The germline CDR1 and CDR2 sequences are MNHEY and SVGEGT. This CDR3 is 16 amino acids long. Here the CDR3 reads CASSSGTSGGTYEQFF. Written as DNA, the CDR3 is TGTGCCAGCAGTTCCGGGACTAGCGGGGGGACCTATGAGCAGTTCTTC.

This clonotype has at least ten counts. This sequence joins TRBV5-1 and TRBJ2-3; D is undetermined. Germline lookup yields CDR1 SGHRS and CDR2 YFSETQ. V lost 1 base, J lost 2 bases, and 14 bases lay in between. The CDR3 runs 16 residues. The CDR3 region is CASSLRQAYYTDTQYF. The DNA for the CDR3 is TGCGCCAGCAGCTTGCGCCAGGCTTATTACACAGATACGCAGTATTTT.

V usage is TRBV28 and J usage is TRBJ1-5; TRBD1 matches at 7 bases. This CDR3 is built from 16 residues. After removal of 7 bases from V and 4 bases from J, the junction contained 13 bases not matched to a gene. Germline lookup yields CDR1 MDHEN and CDR2 SYDVKM. CDR3 in amino acids: CASTPGGEGANQPQHF. DNA for the CDR3: TGTGCCAGCACCCCGGGTGGCGAGGGGGCGAATCAGCCCCAGCATTTT.

This clonotype was observed a few times. The CDR3 DNA reads as TGTGCCAGCAGCTCCGTAGGAGGCTTCACTGAAGCTTTCTTT. Translated, it gives CASSSVGGFTEAFF. V and J are TRBV7-2 and TRBJ1-1; D is uncertain. This CDR3 comprises 14 residues. The ends were cut back, 4 bases at V and 4 bases at J, with 13 bases in the middle. CDR1 is SGHTA and CDR2 is FQGNSA in the germline V gene.

This clonotype occurred a few times. This chain connects TRBV20-1 to TRBJ2-5; TRBD2 matches at 11 bases. With 5 bases clipped from V and 3 bases from J, the junction kept 2 bases outside the gene matches. CDR1 is DFQATT and CDR2 is SNEGSKA in the germline V gene (reference sequence). The CDR3 is 13 amino acids. CDR3 bases: TGCAGTGCTGGGACTAGCGGAAAAGAGACCCAGTACTTC. It specifies CSAGTSGKETQYF.

This clonotype has at least ten counts. This chain links TRBV5-1 with TRBJ2-1; 9 bases map to TRBD1. The germline gives CDR1 SGHRS, CDR2 YFSETQ. CDR3 length equals 15 residues. V lost 3 bases, J lost 0 bases, and 1 base stayed unmatched. The CDR3 is CASSWTGDSYNEQFF. The CDR3 DNA reads TGCGCCAGCAGCTGGACAGGGGACTCCTACAATGAGCAGTTCTTC.

Of note for this clonotype: One junction end disagrees with the germline gene, perhaps due to a read error. The chain couples TRBV3-1 to TRBJ1-4; unclear D gene. The CDR3 loop spans 18 amino acids. Germline CDR1 is LGHDT and CDR2 is YNNKEL (reference sequence). This CDR3 reads CAISHGKRRTATNEKLFF. The DNA for the CDR3 is TGTGCCATCAGCCACGGAAAGAGACGGACGGCAACTAATGAAAAACTGTTTTTT.

A note on this clonotype: A read error may explain this, as a much larger clone is one base away. The V call is TRBV4-1, the J call TRBJ2-5; no reliable D call. This CDR3 is 13 amino acids long. Germline V lookup: CDR1 MGHRA, CDR2 YSYEKL. The CDR3 sequence is CDSSQVEQETQYF. Here the CDR3 DNA reads TGCGACAGCAGCCAAGTAGAACAAGAGACCCAGTACTTC.

This clonotype was seen ten or more times. The rearrangement joins TRBV3-1 to TRBJ2-1; maybe TRBD2 (6 bases). The germline CDR1 and CDR2 sequences are LGHDT and YNNKEL (reference sequence). V was trimmed by 0 bases and J by 7 bases, leaving 19 bases between them. The length of the CDR3 is 17 residues. CDR3 loop: CASSQEFSNGGRNEQFF. The CDR3 DNA follows: TGTGCCAGCAGCCAAGAGTTCAGTAACGGGGGAAGGAATGAGCAGTTCTTC.

This clonotype occurred many times. The rearrangement uses TRBV29-1 and TRBJ2-2; TRBD1 matches 9 bases. V dropped 5 bases and J dropped 4; count of bases not matched to a gene: 8. This CDR3 has 15 amino acids. Germline CDR1 and CDR2: SQVTM and ANQGSEA. The DNA of the CDR3 is TGCAGCGTTACACAGGGGGCCTCCTCCACCGGGGAGCTGTTTTTT. As protein: CSVTQGASSTGELFF.

This clonotype was seen repeatedly, ten times or more. The genes are TRBV4-1 and TRBJ1-4; 8 bases line up with TRBD1. V lost 1 base, J lost 4 bases, and 17 bases stayed unmatched. The CDR3 extends over 20 amino acids. CDR1 and CDR2 from the germline V gene are MGHRA and YSYEKL. CDR3 DNA sequence: TGCGCCAGCAGCCAAGGGGGCCCGGGACAGGCGCCCCGAGGTAATGAAAAACTGTTTTTT. The encoded protein is CASSQGGPGQAPRGNEKLFF.

This clonotype was observed many times. The rearrangement links TRBV7-2 to TRBJ1-5; D not resolved. This CDR3 is 14 amino acids long. Germline lookup yields CDR1 SGHTA and CDR2 FQGNSA. V was trimmed by 1 base and J by 10 bases, leaving 14 bases between them. CDR3 sequence (DNA): TGTGCCAGCAGCTTAGGATCGGGAGCGGGACCCCAGCATTTT. It codes for CASSLGSGAGPQHF. Filled out from reference TRBV7-2 and TRBJ1-5, the complete variable domain reads GAGVSQSPSNKVTEKGKDVELRCDPISGHTALYWYRQSLGQGLEFLIYFQGNSAPDKSGLPSDRFSAERTGGSVSTLTIQRTQQEDSAVYLCASSLGSGAGPQHFGDGTRLSIL.